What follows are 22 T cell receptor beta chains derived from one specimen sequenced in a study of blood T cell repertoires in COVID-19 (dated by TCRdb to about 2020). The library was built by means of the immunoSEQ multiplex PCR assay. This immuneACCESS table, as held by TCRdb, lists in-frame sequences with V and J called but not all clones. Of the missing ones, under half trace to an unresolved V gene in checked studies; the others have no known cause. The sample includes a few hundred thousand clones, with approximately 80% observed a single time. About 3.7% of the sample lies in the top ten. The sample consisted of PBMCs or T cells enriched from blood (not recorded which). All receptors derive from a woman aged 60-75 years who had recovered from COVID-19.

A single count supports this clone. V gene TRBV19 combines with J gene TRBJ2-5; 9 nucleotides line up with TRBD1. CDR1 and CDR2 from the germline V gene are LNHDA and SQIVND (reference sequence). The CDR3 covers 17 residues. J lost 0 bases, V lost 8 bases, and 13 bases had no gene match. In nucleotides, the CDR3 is TGTGCCAGTCAAGACAGGGGGTCCCCTTACGACCAAGAGACCCAGTACTTC. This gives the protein CASQDRGSPYDQETQYF.

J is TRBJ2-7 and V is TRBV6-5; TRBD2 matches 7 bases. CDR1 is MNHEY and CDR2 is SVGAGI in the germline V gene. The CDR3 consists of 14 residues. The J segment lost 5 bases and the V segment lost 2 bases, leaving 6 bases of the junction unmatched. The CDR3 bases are TGTGCCAGCAGTTACGGGGGGGAAGTGGACGAGCAGTACTTC. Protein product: CASSYGGEVDEQYF.

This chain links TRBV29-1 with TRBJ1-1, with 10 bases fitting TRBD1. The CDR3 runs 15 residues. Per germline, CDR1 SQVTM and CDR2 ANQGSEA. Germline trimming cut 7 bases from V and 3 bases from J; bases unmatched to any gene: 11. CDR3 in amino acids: CSARQGARGDTEAFF. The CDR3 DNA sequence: TGCAGCGCTCGACAGGGGGCGCGGGGGGACACTGAAGCTTTCTTT.

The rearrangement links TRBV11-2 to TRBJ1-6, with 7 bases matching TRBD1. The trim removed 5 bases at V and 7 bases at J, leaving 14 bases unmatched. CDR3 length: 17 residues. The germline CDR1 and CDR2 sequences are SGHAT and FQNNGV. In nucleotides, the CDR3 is TGTGCCAGCAGCCCCCCCACGGGACAGAGACTAAATTCACCCCTCCACTTT. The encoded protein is CASSPPTGQRLNSPLHF.

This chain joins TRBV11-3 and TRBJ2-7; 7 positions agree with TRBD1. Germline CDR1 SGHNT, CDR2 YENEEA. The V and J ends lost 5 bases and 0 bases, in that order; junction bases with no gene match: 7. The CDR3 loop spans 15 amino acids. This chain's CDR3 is CASSLDGTVSYEQYF. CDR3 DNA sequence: TGTGCCAGCAGCCTCGACGGGACAGTCTCCTACGAGCAGTACTTC.

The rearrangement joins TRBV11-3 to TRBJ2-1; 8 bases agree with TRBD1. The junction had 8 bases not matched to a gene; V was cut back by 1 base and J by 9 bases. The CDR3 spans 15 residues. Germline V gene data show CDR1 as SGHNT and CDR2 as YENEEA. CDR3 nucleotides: TGTGCCAGCAGCTTAGGTCAGGGGGCGCTGATTGAGCAGTTCTTC. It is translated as CASSLGQGALIEQFF.

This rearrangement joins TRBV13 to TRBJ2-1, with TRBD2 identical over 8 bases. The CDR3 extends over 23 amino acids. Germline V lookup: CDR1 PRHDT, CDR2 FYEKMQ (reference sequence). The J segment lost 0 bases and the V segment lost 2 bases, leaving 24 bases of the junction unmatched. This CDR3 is CASSLYIGPVGGGLTSSYNEQFF. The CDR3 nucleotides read TGTGCCAGCAGCTTATATATCGGGCCCGTGGGCGGGGGGCTCACGAGCTCCTACAATGAGCAGTTCTTC.

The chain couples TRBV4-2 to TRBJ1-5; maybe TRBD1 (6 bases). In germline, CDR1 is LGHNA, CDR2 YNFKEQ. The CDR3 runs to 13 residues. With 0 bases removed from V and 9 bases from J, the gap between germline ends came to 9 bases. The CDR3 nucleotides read TGTGCCAGCAGCCAAGATTGGGGGCGGCCCCAGCATTTT. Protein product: CASSQDWGRPQHF.

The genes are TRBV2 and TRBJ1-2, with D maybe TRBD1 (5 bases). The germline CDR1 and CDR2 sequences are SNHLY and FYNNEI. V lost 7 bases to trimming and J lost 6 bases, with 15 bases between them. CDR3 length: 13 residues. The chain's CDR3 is CASMAGPIDGYTF. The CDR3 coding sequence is TGTGCCAGCATGGCAGGGCCCATCGATGGCTACACCTTC.

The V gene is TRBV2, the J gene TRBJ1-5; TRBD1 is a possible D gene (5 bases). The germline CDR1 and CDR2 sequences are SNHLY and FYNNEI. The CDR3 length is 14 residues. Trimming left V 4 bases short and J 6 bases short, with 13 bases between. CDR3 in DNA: TGTGCCAGCAGTGTAAGCGAAAGGGGTCAGCCCCAGCATTTT. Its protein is CASSVSERGQPQHF.

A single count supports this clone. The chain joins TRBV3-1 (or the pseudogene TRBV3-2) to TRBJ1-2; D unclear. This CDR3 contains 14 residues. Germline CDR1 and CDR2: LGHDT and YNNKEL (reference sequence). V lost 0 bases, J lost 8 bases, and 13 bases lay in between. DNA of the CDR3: TGTGCCAGCAGCCAAGATTGGGAGGGTGGCGGCTACACCTTC. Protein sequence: CASSQDWEGGGYTF.

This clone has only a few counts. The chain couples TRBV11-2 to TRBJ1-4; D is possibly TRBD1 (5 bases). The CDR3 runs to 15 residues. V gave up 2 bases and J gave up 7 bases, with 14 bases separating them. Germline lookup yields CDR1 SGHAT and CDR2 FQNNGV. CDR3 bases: TGTGCCAGCAGCTTAATGGGGGGGGAAAGTGAAAAACTGTTTTTT. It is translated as CASSLMGGESEKLFF.

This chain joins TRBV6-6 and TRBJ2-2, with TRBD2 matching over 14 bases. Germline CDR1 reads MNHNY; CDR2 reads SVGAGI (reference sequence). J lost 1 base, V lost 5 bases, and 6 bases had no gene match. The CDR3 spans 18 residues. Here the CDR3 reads CASSQRTSGGQNTGELFF. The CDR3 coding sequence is TGTGCCAGCAGTCAGCGGACTAGCGGGGGGCAGAACACCGGGGAGCTGTTTTTT.

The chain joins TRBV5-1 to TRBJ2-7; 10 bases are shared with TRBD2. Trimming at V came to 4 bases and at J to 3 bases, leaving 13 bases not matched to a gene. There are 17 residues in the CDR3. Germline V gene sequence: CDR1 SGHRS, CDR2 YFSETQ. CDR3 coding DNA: TGCGCCAGCAGCCCTCTTTCTAGCGGGAGAAGCGACTACGAGCAGTACTTC. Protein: CASSPLSSGRSDYEQYF.

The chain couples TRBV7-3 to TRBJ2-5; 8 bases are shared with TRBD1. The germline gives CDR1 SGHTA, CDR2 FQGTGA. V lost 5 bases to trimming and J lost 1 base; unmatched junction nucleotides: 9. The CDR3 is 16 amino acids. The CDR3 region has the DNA TGTGCCAGCAGCCTTGGATCCGGACAGGGCCAAGAGACCCAGTACTTC. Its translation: CASSLGSGQGQETQYF.

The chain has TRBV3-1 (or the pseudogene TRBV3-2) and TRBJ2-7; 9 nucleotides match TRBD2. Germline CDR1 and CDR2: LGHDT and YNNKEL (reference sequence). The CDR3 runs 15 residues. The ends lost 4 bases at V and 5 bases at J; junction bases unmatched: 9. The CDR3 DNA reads TGTGCCAGCAGCCTCCCCGGGACTAGCAGCAACGAGCAGTACTTC. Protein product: CASSLPGTSSNEQYF.

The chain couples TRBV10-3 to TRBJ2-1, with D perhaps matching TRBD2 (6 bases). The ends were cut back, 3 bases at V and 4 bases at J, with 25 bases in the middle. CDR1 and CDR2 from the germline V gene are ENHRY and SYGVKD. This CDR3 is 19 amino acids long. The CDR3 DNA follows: TGTGCCATCAGTGACCCCAGGGCAGCGGTGAACCGGGGGTACAATGAGCAGTTCTTC. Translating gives CAISDPRAAVNRGYNEQFF.

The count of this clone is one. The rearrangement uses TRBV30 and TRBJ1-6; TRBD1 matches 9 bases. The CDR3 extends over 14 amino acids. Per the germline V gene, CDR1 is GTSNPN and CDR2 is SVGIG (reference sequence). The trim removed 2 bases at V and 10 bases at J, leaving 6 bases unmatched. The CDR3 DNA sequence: TGTGCCTGGAGTCCGGGACAGGGAGAGTCACCCCTCCACTTT. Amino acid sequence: CAWSPGQGESPLHF.

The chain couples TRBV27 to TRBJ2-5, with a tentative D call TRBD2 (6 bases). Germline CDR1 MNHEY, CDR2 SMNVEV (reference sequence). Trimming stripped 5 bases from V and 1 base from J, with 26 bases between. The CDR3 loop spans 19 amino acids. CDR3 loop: CASSPYTNPPSAVQETQYF. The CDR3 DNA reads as TGTGCCAGCAGTCCCTACACGAACCCCCCTAGCGCGGTCCAAGAGACCCAGTACTTC.

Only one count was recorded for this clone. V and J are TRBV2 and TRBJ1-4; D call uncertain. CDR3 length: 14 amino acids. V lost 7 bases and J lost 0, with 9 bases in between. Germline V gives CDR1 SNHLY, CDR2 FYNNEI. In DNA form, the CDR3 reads TGTGCCAGCACTAAAGAAGCAACTAATGAAAAACTGTTTTTT. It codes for CASTKEATNEKLFF.

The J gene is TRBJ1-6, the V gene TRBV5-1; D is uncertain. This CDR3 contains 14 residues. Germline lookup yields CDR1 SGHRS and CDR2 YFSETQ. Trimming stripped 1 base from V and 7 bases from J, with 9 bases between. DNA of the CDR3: TGCGCCAGCAGCTTGACCCGTCAGAATTCACCCCTCCACTTT. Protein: CASSLTRQNSPLHF. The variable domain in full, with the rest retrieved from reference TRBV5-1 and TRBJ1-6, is KAGVTQTPRYLIKTRGQQVTLSCSPISGHRSVSWYQQTPGQGLQFLFEYFSETQRNKGNFPGRFSGRQFSNSRSEMNVSTLELGDSALYLCASSLTRQNSPLHFGNGTRLTVT.

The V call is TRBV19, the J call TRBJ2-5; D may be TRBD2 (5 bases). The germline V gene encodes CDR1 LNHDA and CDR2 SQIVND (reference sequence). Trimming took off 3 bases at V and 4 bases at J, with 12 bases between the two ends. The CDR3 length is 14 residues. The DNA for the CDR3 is TGTGCCAGTAGTATCGCGGGCGTTGGAGAGACCCAGTACTTC. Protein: CASSIAGVGETQYF.